This TCR beta chain was found in a study of T-cell reconstitution after alpha-beta-depleted transplantation in children. The germline CDR1 and CDR2 sequences are LGHNA and YSLEER. The ends lost 2 bases at V and 2 bases at J; junction bases unmatched: 11. The CDR3 contains 19 residues. Worth noting for this clonotype: No antigen is known for it.

Study-level results: Expanded graft clones, several hundred of them, were reportedly the source of alpha-beta T cells about two months after transplant. From newly produced T cells came most of the T-cell counts and diversity one year after transplant. Surviving thymic progenitors and recipient T cells were the source of high TCRbeta diversity at day 60 in some patients.

The TCRbeta library incorporated unique molecular identifiers. TCRdb fed the PCR reads into MiXCR, producing one record per CDR3 protein. Of 150,000 to 250,000 distinct CDR3 sequences in the sample, roughly 6.5% are singletons; the top ten hold roughly 4.7%. The rearrangement links TRBV4-3 to TRBJ2-6, with 8 nucleotides matching TRBD1. This clonotype was sampled from a girl under two years old with combined immunodeficiency, due to receive a stem cell transplant. Source: PBMCs, taken before TCRalphabeta/CD19-depleted stem cell transplant. The CDR3 nucleotides read TGCGCCAGCAGCCAATTGATGACAGGGGTAGTTGCTGGGGCCAACGTCCTGACTTTC. Its translation: CASSQLMTGVVAGANVLTF.